This T cell receptor beta chain came from a study of blood T cell repertoires in COVID-19. At the level of the study: Acute and convalescent COVID-19 samples came from the United States, Italy and Spain. T cells, B-cell-depleted T cells, or PBMCs supplied cDNA or gDNA.

Trimming removed 8 bases at V and 7 bases at J, with 12 bases between. Looked up from germline, CDR1 is SNHLY and CDR2 is FYNNEI. The CDR3 runs 12 residues. Per the study methods: For nucleated cells, counts were estimated from reference gene primer amplification. Profiling relied on immunoSEQ multiplex PCR, and the TCRdb table lists in-frame clones only, not all of them. The D gene and trimming were derived from the DNA, and the V and J assignments and clone size from that table. The repertoire holds over 150,000 clones, with roughly 84% as singletons. Enrolment of Seattle patients took place during active infection, and they were followed longitudinally. This clone has just one count.

This TCR was sampled from a woman between 35 and 50 years old with COVID-19, enrolled during active disease. This chain connects TRBV2 to TRBJ2-1; D is unresolved. Sequences were obtained from peripheral blood. In DNA form, the CDR3 reads TGTGCCAGCCAGGCCAGACAAAATGAGCAGTTCTTC. It yields the protein CASQARQNEQFF.